This TCR beta chain stems from a study of tumor-infiltrating lymphocytes in localized non-small cell lung cancer (dated by TCRdb to the early 2020s). Looking at the study overall: The cohort included patients whose samples were collected after neoadjuvant chemotherapy, as well as both smokers and never-smokers and several histologies. Alongside flow cytometry, multiplex immunofluorescence, RNA-seq, exome sequencing and proteomics, TCR sequencing was applied to the same patients as one of several integrated assays. Resected tumor tissue and uninvolved lung tissue described as non-adjacent to the tumor were contributed by each patient, with both tissues obtained from the same patient. The overall ICON cohort was composed of over a hundred surgical patients with localized non-small cell lung cancer whose tumors were resected. A total of around 58 patients were part of the paired comparison of immunoSEQ T-cell fraction between tumor and uninvolved lung. What the research found in general, with its limitations: Because assay coverage varied across patients depending on available tissue quantity, TCR sequencing was performed for only a subset of the cohort. Because different assays used different pieces of the same tissue, intratumor heterogeneity could not be separated from technical variation. Higher T cell infiltration in tumors than in uninvolved lung tissue was supported by TCRbeta sequencing, consistent with immunofluorescence CD3 counts. No difference in TCR-derived T-cell fraction was observed between the flow cytometry-defined immunotypes IM1 (good prognosis) and IM2 (poor prognosis).

The T-cell fraction in tumor and uninvolved lung tissue was obtained from TCR sequencing using the immunoSEQ assay. On the study's bioinformatics: To analyze survival, patients were divided into a high T-cell fraction group (upper tertile) and a low T-cell fraction group (lower two tertiles), and the two groups were compared using a log-rank test. A signed-rank test was used to check for differences in T-cell fraction between paired tumor and uninvolved lung. This immuneACCESS table, as held by TCRdb, lists in-frame sequences with V and J called but not all clones. Of the missing ones, under half trace to an unresolved V gene in checked studies; the others have no known cause. The DNA was the basis for D and trimming; V, J and clone size are from that table. The sample table shows approximately 8,700 clones, and 70% to 85% are seen once. The top ten clonotypes cover 6.9% of the sample. Concerning this clone: It lacks a known antigen. It has no much larger one-base neighbor in the sample; base qualities were not kept.

The germline V gene yields SGDLS for CDR1 and YYNGEE for CDR2. Trimming accounts for 0 bases at V and 5 bases at J, while the number of junction bases matched to no gene is 4. The CDR3 holds 14 amino acids from the cysteine to the phenylalanine. The sequence is cut down to CDR3 DNA, 42 bases in frame from base 1. Enrollment in ICON was initiated in early 2016, and the last patient was enrolled in late 2018. From a subcohort of 75 to 90 patients, fresh tumor and matched uninvolved tissue were collected for in-depth immune analyses, including TCR sequencing. TCR sequencing was performed on DNA isolated from bulk tissue, without cell sorting.

Sequencing was done on a sample of uninvolved lung tissue not adjacent to the tumor. The V and J genes are TRBV9 and TRBJ2-5; TRBD2 aligns with 7 central bases. This clonotype originated in a human donor with non-small cell lung cancer. The DNA sequence is given as TGTGCCAGCAGCGTAGCGGGGGGAATTGAGACCCAGTACTTC. This yields the protein CASSVAGGIETQYF.